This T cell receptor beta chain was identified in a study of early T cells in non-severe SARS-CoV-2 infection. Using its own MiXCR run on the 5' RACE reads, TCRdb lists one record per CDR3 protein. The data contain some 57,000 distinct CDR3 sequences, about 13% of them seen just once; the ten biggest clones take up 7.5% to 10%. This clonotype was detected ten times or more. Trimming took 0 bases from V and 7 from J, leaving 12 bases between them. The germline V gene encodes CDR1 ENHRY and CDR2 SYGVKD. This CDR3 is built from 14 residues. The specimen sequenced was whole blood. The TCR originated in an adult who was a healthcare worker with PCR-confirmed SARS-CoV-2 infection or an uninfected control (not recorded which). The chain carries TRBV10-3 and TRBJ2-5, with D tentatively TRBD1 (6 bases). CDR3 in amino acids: CAISESAGARTQYF. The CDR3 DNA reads TGTGCCATCAGTGAGTCGGCAGGGGCTAGGACCCAGTACTTC.